This T cell receptor (beta chain) derives from a study of response to subunit inactivated influenza vaccine. There are a few counts of this clonotype. What it binds is unknown. Findings of the study overall: The authors proposed limited new T cell recruitment per seasonal influenza vaccination.

A single record per CDR3 protein comes from TCRdb applying MiXCR to the RT-PCR reads. The table records about 700,000 distinct CDR3 sequences, about 15% of them present only once. The ends lost 5 bases at V and 6 bases at J; junction bases unmatched: 8. Germline loops: CDR1 LGHNA, CDR2 YSLEER. The CDR3 has 15 residues. J is TRBJ1-1 and V is TRBV4-3; TRBD1 matches 11 bases. Specimen: PBMCs from blood, collected roughly 12 days after vaccination. The TCR comes from a man in his forties or fifties who received an inactivated influenza vaccine. As DNA, the CDR3 is TGCGCCAGCAGCGAAGGGACAGGGGGTCGCCCTGAAGCTTTCTTT. Translating it yields CASSEGTGGRPEAFF.